The rows below give T cell receptor beta chains drawn from one sample of a study of early T cells in non-severe SARS-CoV-2 infection. TCRdb re-called the 5' RACE reads through MiXCR, storing one row per CDR3 protein. The table lists under 60,000 distinct CDR3 sequences, 10% of them singletons. Sequencing input: whole blood. Receptor source: an adult who was a healthcare worker with PCR-confirmed SARS-CoV-2 infection or an uninfected control (not recorded which). Both conserved end residues are part of each CDR3. The D gene is left open where the match is weak. Size values are once, few and many counts, or a class for expanded clones, and some rows have none.

CDR3 protein	CDR3 DNA	V gene	J gene	clone size	D gene	CDR3 length
CASRGTAFCTF	TGTGCCAGCAGAGGGACAGCTTTTTGCACCTTC	TRBV6-1	TRBJ1-2	NA	TRBD1	11
CASSFLDRDTGELFF	TGTGCCAGCAGCTTCCTGGACAGGGACACCGGGGAGCTGTTTTTT	TRBV7-9	TRBJ2-2	few	TRBD1	15
CASSVAGIANQPQHF	TGTGCCAGCAGCGTAGCAGGGATCGCCAATCAGCCCCAGCATTTT	TRBV9	TRBJ1-5	NA	NA	15
CASSLPTSGNKASTDTQYF	TGTGCCAGCAGCCTCCCTACGTCAGGGAACAAAGCTAGCACAGATACGCAGTATTTT	TRBV7-6	TRBJ2-3	many	NA	19
CASSRQGNTDTQYF	TGTGCCAGCAGTAGACAGGGGAACACAGATACGCAGTATTTT	TRBV9	TRBJ2-3	many	TRBD1	14
CASSLNSGLGLSAQYF	TGTGCCAGCAGCTTAAACTCGGGACTAGGGCTTTCGGCGCAGTATTTT	TRBV7-9	TRBJ2-3	NA	TRBD2	16
CASSVVTASYNEQFF	TGTGCCAGCAGCGTAGTGACAGCGTCCTACAATGAGCAGTTCTTC	TRBV9	TRBJ2-1	many	NA	15
CASSTPGTTSYNEQFF	TGTGCCAGCAGCACCCCCGGGACTACCTCTTACAATGAGCAGTTCTTC	TRBV11-3	TRBJ2-1	many	TRBD2	16
CSVDIIATETQYF	TGCAGCGTTGATATAATAGCGACAGAGACCCAGTACTTC	TRBV29-1	TRBJ2-5	many	NA	13
CASSRPTDTQYF	TGTGCCAGCAGCCGACCCACAGATACGCAGTATTTT	TRBV13	TRBJ2-3	once	NA	12
CASKLGVGNEQFF	TGTGCCAGCAAATTGGGAGTTGGGAATGAGCAGTTCTTC	TRBV27	TRBJ2-1	NA	NA	13
CASSLEAVKYNEQFF	TGTGCCAGCAGCCTCGAGGCGGTTAAATACAATGAGCAGTTCTTC	TRBV7-3	TRBJ2-1	many	NA	15
CASNNRREETQYF	TGCGCCAGCAACAACCGACGCGAAGAGACCCAGTACTTC	TRBV5-1	TRBJ2-5	NA	NA	13
CASTLGWQGGGYTF	TGTGCCAGCACCCTCGGTTGGCAGGGGGGTGGCTACACCTTC	TRBV12-3/TRBV12-4	TRBJ1-2	many	TRBD1	14
CASSSLGADGYTF	TGTGCCAGCAGTTCTCTGGGGGCGGATGGCTACACCTTC	TRBV25-1	TRBJ1-2	many	NA	13
CASRGLAGVRTDTQYF	TGCGCCAGCAGGGGACTAGCGGGGGTCCGGACAGATACGCAGTATTTT	TRBV10-2	TRBJ2-3	NA	TRBD2	16
CASLNRDSSYNEQFF	TGTGCCAGCTTGAACCGGGACTCCTCCTACAATGAGCAGTTCTTC	TRBV25-1	TRBJ2-1	NA	NA	15
CASSPIDQETQYF	TGTGCCAGCTCACCAATAGATCAAGAGACCCAGTACTTC	TRBV18	TRBJ2-5	many	NA	13
CASSKGLATDTQYF	TGTGCCAGCAGCAAAGGACTAGCTACAGATACGCAGTATTTT	TRBV7-2	TRBJ2-3	NA	TRBD2	14
CASTLEVINSPLHF	TGTGCCAGCACGCTCGAGGTGATCAATTCACCCCTCCACTTT	TRBV21-1	TRBJ1-6	many	NA	14
CASISHSLSGNTIYF	TGTGCCAGCATTTCGCACTCTCTCTCTGGAAACACCATATATTTT	TRBV6-6	TRBJ1-3	few	NA	15
CASSPGGTSGGNEQFF	TGCGCCAGCAGCCCGGGCGGGACTAGCGGGGGTAATGAGCAGTTCTTC	TRBV5-1	TRBJ2-1	many	TRBD2	16
CASSVSGTLEYNEQFF	TGTGCCAGCAGCGTGTCCGGGACACTGGAATACAATGAGCAGTTCTTC	TRBV9	TRBJ2-1	NA	NA	16
CASSYGGRVTGELFF	TGTGCCAGCAGTTACGGGGGGCGCGTCACCGGGGAGCTGTTTTTT	TRBV6-2/TRBV6-3	TRBJ2-2	few	NA	15
CASTLQGREKLFF	TGTGCCAGCACCCTACAAGGGAGGGAAAAACTGTTTTTT	TRBV3-1	TRBJ1-4	few	NA	13
CASSLGLLSDEQYF	TGTGCCAGCAGCTTGGGACTACTCTCCGACGAGCAGTACTTC	TRBV7-2	TRBJ2-7	few	TRBD2	14
CASSVDRGFGYTF	TGTGCCAGCAGCGTAGACAGGGGGTTTGGCTACACCTTC	TRBV9	TRBJ1-2	many	TRBD1	13
CASTRGVEETQYF	TGTGCCAGCACCCGGGGGGTAGAGGAGACCCAGTACTTC	TRBV7-2	TRBJ2-5	few	TRBD2	13
CSVDGGFGELFF	TGCAGCGTTGATGGCGGTTTCGGGGAGCTGTTTTTT	TRBV29-1	TRBJ2-2	NA	NA	12
CSVPGRSFDTQYF	TGCAGCGTTCCGGGCAGGAGCTTTGATACGCAGTATTTT	TRBV29-1	TRBJ2-3	NA	NA	13
CASSPGQLQETQYF	TGCGCCAGCAGCCCGGGACAGCTTCAAGAGACCCAGTACTTC	TRBV5-1	TRBJ2-5	few	TRBD1	14
CASSSTGGGGWVETQYF	TGTGCCAGCAGTTCTACAGGGGGCGGCGGTTGGGTGGAGACCCAGTACTTC	TRBV2	TRBJ2-5	many	TRBD1	17
CASSWGPLRDYTEAFF	TGTGCCAGCAGCTGGGGACCGTTGAGAGATTACACTGAAGCTTTCTTT	TRBV11-2	TRBJ1-1	many	NA	16
CSARSLAGGRGDTQYF	TGCAGTGCTAGAAGCCTAGCGGGAGGACGCGGAGATACGCAGTATTTT	TRBV20-1	TRBJ2-3	few	TRBD2	16
CSVEGTFQETQYF	TGCAGCGTTGAAGGAACCTTTCAAGAGACCCAGTACTTC	TRBV29-1	TRBJ2-5	many	NA	13
CSGTGQGWETQYF	TGCAGTGGAACCGGACAGGGGTGGGAGACCCAGTACTTC	TRBV20-1	TRBJ2-5	many	TRBD1	13
CASSNPGYEQYF	TGTGCCAGCAGTAACCCAGGGTACGAGCAGTACTTC	TRBV6-2/TRBV6-3	TRBJ2-7	many	NA	12
CAISEGEKETQYF	TGTGCCATCAGTGAGGGGGAGAAAGAGACCCAGTACTTC	TRBV10-3	TRBJ2-5	many	NA	13
CASSLGTPGETQYF	TGCGCCAGCAGCTTGGGGACGCCAGGCGAGACCCAGTACTTC	TRBV5-1	TRBJ2-5	NA	NA	14
CSASRAVYEQYF	TGCAGTGCTAGTCGGGCTGTTTACGAGCAGTACTTC	TRBV20-1	TRBJ2-7	many	NA	12
CASSPPLAGGGNIQYF	TGTGCCAGCAGTCCCCCCCTAGCGGGGGGTGGGAACATTCAGTACTTC	TRBV12-3/TRBV12-4	TRBJ2-4	few	TRBD2	16
CSASSGINQPQHF	TGCAGTGCTAGTTCGGGGATCAATCAGCCCCAGCATTTT	TRBV20-1	TRBJ1-5	NA	NA	13
CASSSSGGANTQYF	TGTGCCAGCAGCTCAAGCGGGGGGGCCAATACGCAGTATTTT	TRBV3-1	TRBJ2-3	many	TRBD2	14
CASSLTGLAGSWETQYF	TGTGCCAGCAGCTTAACGGGACTAGCGGGGAGTTGGGAGACCCAGTACTTC	TRBV7-3	TRBJ2-5	NA	TRBD2	17
CSVLGNRYEQYF	TGCAGCGTTCTAGGGAATCGTTACGAGCAGTACTTC	TRBV29-1	TRBJ2-7	few	NA	12
CASSQSATPEAFF	TGTGCCAGCAGTCAAAGCGCGACTCCTGAAGCTTTCTTT	TRBV12-3/TRBV12-4	TRBJ1-1	many	NA	13
CASSESGARQYF	TGCGCCAGCAGTGAGTCAGGAGCGCGGCAGTATTTT	TRBV10-1	TRBJ2-3	many	NA	12
CASRSGPYGYTF	TGCGCCAGCCGATCCGGGCCCTATGGCTACACCTTC	TRBV5-1	TRBJ1-2	few	NA	12
CASTPSGIPYNEQFF	TGTGCCAGCACCCCATCCGGGATCCCCTACAATGAGCAGTTCTTC	TRBV11-3	TRBJ2-1	NA	NA	15
CASSHSRGGLSTEAFF	TGCGCCAGCAGCCATTCTAGGGGGGGGCTGAGCACTGAAGCTTTCTTT	TRBV4-1	TRBJ1-1	many	NA	16
CASSPSAIAQVSGYEQYF	TGTGCCAGCTCACCATCTGCGATAGCCCAAGTCTCGGGCTACGAGCAGTACTTC	TRBV18	TRBJ2-7	many	NA	18
CATSRLGQGPQETQYF	TGTGCCACCAGCAGGCTGGGACAGGGGCCCCAAGAGACCCAGTACTTC	TRBV15	TRBJ2-5	many	TRBD1	16
CASSFLAGGVNEQFF	TGTGCCAGCAGTTTCCTAGCGGGAGGGGTCAATGAGCAGTTCTTC	TRBV28	TRBJ2-1	NA	TRBD2	15
CASSLTSGVGEQFF	TGCGCCAGCAGCTTAACTAGCGGGGTCGGGGAGCAGTTCTTC	TRBV5-1	TRBJ2-1	few	TRBD2	14